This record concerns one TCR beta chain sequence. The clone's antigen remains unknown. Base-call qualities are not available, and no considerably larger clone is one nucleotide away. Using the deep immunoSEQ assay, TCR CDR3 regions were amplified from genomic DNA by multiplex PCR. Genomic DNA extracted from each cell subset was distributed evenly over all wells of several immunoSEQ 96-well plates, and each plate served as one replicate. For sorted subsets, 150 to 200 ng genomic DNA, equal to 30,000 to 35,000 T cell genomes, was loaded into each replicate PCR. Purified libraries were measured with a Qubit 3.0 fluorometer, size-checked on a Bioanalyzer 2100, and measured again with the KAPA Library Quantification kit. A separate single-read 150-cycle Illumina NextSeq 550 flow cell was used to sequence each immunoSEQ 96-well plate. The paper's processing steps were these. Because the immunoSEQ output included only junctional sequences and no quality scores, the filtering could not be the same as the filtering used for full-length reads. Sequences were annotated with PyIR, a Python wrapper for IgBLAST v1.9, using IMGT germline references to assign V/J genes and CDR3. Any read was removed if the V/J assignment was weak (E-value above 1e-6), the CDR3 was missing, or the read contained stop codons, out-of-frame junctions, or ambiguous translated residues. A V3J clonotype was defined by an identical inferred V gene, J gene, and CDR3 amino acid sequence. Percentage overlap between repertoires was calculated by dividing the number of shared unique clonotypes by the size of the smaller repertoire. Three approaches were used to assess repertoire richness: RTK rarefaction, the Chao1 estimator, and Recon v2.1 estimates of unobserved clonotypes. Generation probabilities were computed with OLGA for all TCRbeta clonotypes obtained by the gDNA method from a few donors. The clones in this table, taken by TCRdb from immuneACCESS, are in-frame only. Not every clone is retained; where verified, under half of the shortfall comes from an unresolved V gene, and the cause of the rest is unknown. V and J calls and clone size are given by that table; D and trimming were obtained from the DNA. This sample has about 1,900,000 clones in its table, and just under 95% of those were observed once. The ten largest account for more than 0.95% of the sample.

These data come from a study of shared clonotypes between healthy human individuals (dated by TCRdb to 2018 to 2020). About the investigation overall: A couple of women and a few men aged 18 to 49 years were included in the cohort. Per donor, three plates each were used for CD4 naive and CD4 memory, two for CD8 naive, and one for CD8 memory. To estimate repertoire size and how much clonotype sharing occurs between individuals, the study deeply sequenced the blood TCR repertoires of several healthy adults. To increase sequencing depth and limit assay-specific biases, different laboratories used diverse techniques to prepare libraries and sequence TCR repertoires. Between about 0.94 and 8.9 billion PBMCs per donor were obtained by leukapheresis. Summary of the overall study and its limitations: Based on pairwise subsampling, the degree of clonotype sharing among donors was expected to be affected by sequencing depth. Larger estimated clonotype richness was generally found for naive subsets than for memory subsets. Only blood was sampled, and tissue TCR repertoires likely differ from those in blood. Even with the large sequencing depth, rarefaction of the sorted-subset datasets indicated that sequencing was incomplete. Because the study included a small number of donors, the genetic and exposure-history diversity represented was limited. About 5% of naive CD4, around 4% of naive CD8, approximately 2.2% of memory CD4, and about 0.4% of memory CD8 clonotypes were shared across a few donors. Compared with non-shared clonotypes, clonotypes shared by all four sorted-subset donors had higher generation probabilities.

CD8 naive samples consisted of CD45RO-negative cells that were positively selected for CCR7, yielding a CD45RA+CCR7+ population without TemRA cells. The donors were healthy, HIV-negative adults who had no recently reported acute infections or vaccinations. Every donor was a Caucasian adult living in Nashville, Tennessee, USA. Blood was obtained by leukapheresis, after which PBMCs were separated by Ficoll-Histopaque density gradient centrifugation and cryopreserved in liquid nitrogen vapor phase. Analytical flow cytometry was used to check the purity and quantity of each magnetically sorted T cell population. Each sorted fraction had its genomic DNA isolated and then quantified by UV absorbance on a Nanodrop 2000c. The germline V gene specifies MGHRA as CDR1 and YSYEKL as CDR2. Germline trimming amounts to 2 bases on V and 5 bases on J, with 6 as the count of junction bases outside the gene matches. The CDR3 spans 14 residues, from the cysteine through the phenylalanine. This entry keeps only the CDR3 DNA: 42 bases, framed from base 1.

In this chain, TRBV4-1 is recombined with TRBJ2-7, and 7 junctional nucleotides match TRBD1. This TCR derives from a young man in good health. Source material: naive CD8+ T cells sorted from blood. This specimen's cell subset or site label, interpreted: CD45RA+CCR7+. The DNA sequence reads TGCGCCAGCAGCCAAAATGACAGGGTCCACGAGCAGTACTTC. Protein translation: CASSQNDRVHEQYF.